A single sample gave rise to the 25 T cell receptor beta chains below, sequenced in a study of blood T cell repertoires in COVID-19. Assay: immunoSEQ multiplex PCR; the TCRdb copy retains only in-frame clones and omits some. The repertoire holds about 300,000 clones, with 80% to 95% as singletons. The sequencing input was peripheral blood. Receptors originate from a woman in her twenties or thirties with COVID-19, enrolled during active disease.

The chain employs TRBV19 and TRBJ2-5, with D possibly TRBD2 on 5 matching bases. This CDR3 region has 15 residues. Trimming removed 5 bases at V and 5 bases at J, with 18 bases between. CDR1 and CDR2 from the germline V gene are LNHDA and SQIVND (reference sequence). CDR3 amino acids: CASSLRSFPGETQYF. The DNA for the CDR3 is TGTGCCAGTAGTCTTCGGTCTTTTCCGGGGGAGACCCAGTACTTC.

The chain links TRBV18 to TRBJ2-1, with D tentatively TRBD2 (7 bases). CDR1 KGHSH and CDR2 LQKENI come from the germline V gene. The CDR3 length is 14 residues. V lost 2 bases to trimming and J lost 8 bases, with 13 bases between them. CDR3 residues: CASSPRGGGDEQFF. The CDR3 coding sequence is TGTGCCAGCTCACCAAGGGGGGGTGGCGATGAGCAGTTCTTC.

The genes are TRBV19 and TRBJ1-4, with D tentatively TRBD1 (5 bases). CDR3 size: 15 residues. Germline lookup yields CDR1 LNHDA and CDR2 SQIVND (reference sequence). Trimming took 7 bases from V and 0 from J, leaving 12 bases between them. The DNA for the CDR3 is TGTGCCAGTACAAGGACACCGGCAACTAATGAAAAACTGTTTTTT. This encodes CASTRTPATNEKLFF.

V gene TRBV28 combines with J gene TRBJ2-1, with D unclear. Germline V gene lookup returns CDR1 MDHEN and CDR2 SYDVKM. The CDR3 runs to 15 residues. The germline V and J ends were trimmed by 3 bases and 4 bases, with 13 bases remaining between them. In DNA, the CDR3 is TGTGCCAGCAGTTTCCAGCGTCGGGTGTACAATGAGCAGTTCTTC. It codes for CASSFQRRVYNEQFF.

The chain joins TRBV19 to TRBJ2-2, with 7 bases aligning to TRBD2. The length of the CDR3 is 15 residues. Germline V gene data show CDR1 as LNHDA and CDR2 as SQIVND (reference sequence). The V segment lost 2 bases and the J segment 4 bases; nucleotides outside the gene matches: 4. DNA for the CDR3: TGTGCCAGTAGTATACTGCGGGAGATCACCGGGGAGCTGTTTTTT. Translated: CASSILREITGELFF.

The gene calls are TRBV10-2 and TRBJ1-2; a possible D gene is TRBD1 (6 bases). Germline assignment: CDR1 WSHSY and CDR2 SAAADI. The CDR3 loop spans 12 amino acids. V was pared by 8 bases and J by 5 bases, with 12 bases between. The CDR3 DNA sequence: TGCGCCAGCCAGGGGCCTATATATGGCTACACCTTC. Protein: CASQGPIYGYTF.

The chain has TRBV11-2 and TRBJ2-1; no clear D gene. V was cut by 4 bases and J by 5 bases, with 6 bases left in between. Germline CDR1 SGHAT, CDR2 FQNNGV. The CDR3 runs 12 residues. CDR3 in DNA: TGTGCCAGCAGCTCCCCGGACAATGAGCAGTTCTTC. This gives the protein CASSSPDNEQFF. Full variable domain (rest looked up from reference TRBV11-2 and TRBJ2-1): EAGVAQSPRYKIIEKRQSVAFWCNPISGHATLYWYQQILGQGPKLLIQFQNNGVVDDSQLPKDRFSAERLKGVDSTLKIQPAKLEDSAVYLCASSSPDNEQFFGPGTRLTVL.

The chain combines TRBV3-1 (or the pseudogene TRBV3-2) with TRBJ1-3; D is unresolved. CDR1 LGHDT and CDR2 YNNKEL come from the germline V gene (reference sequence). V lost 2 bases to trimming and J lost 0 bases, with 8 bases between them. This CDR3 comprises 15 residues. CDR3 sequence reads: CASSQYTLSGNTIYF. CDR3 DNA sequence: TGTGCCAGCAGCCAATACACCCTCTCTGGAAACACCATATATTTT.

The chain combines TRBV30 with TRBJ1-6; D gene uncertain. Trimming took off 5 bases at V and 8 bases at J, with 10 bases between the two ends. The CDR3 has 12 amino acids. The V gene's germline CDR1 is GTSNPN and CDR2 SVGIG (reference sequence). CDR3 sequence: CAWGGRYSPLHF. The CDR3 DNA reads as TGTGCCTGGGGAGGGAGATATTCACCCCTCCACTTT. The full variable domain, completed using reference TRBV30 and TRBJ1-6, is SQTIHQWPATLVQPVGSPLSLECTVEGTSNPNLYWYRQAAGRGLQLLFYSVGIGQISSEVPQNLSASRPQDRQFILSSKKLLLSDSGFYLCAWGGRYSPLHFGNGTRLTVT.

This clone came up once. V gene TRBV7-9 combines with J gene TRBJ1-1, with 9 bases fitting TRBD1. Unmatched junction bases numbered 5, after V lost 6 bases and J lost 0 bases. CDR1 and CDR2 from the germline V gene are SEHNR and FQNEAQ (reference sequence). The CDR3 loop spans 15 amino acids. CDR3 in DNA: TGTGCCAGCAGATCCCGGGACAGGGTGAACACTGAAGCTTTCTTT. Translated: CASRSRDRVNTEAFF.

The gene calls are TRBV2 and TRBJ2-1, with D perhaps matching TRBD1 (5 bases). Per germline, CDR1 SNHLY and CDR2 FYNNEI. The CDR3 covers 13 residues. V was clipped by 6 bases and J by 3 bases, with 9 bases between them. The CDR3 DNA reads as TGTGCCAGCAGGGGGCCTTACTACAATGAGCAGTTCTTC. Its translation: CASRGPYYNEQFF.

The gene calls are TRBV24-1 and TRBJ1-2; D is perhaps TRBD1 (6 bases). CDR3 length: 15 amino acids. CDR1 and CDR2 from the germline V gene are KGHDR and SFDVKD. V was trimmed by 2 bases and J by 1 base, leaving 10 bases between them. The CDR3 loop is CATSDSGTFNYGYTF. The CDR3 nucleotides are TGTGCCACCAGTGATTCCGGGACATTTAACTATGGCTACACCTTC.

The V gene is TRBV19, the J gene TRBJ2-5; unclear D gene. Trimming left V 5 bases short and J 5 bases short, with 12 bases between. This CDR3 is built from 13 residues. CDR1 is LNHDA, CDR2 SQIVND, per germline (reference sequence). CDR3 bases: TGTGCCAGTAGTGCCTACTTCGAGGAGACCCAGTACTTC. Translated, it gives CASSAYFEETQYF.

The chain is built from TRBV5-1 and TRBJ1-1; 8 bases align to TRBD1. V shed 3 bases, J shed 0 bases, and the junction held 10 bases outside the gene matches. Germline CDR1 SGHRS, CDR2 YFSETQ. The CDR3 covers 17 residues. DNA of the CDR3: TGCGCCAGCAGCTCCTTCTCTCCGGGACAGGTGAACACTGAAGCTTTCTTT. Its translation is CASSSFSPGQVNTEAFF.

This clone appeared a single time. The chain has TRBV7-9 and TRBJ2-1; perhaps TRBD2 as D (6 bases). Germline lookup yields CDR1 SEHNR and CDR2 FQNEAQ (reference sequence). The V end was cut by 5 bases, the J end by 10 bases, with 18 bases between. The CDR3 is made up of 14 amino acids. The CDR3 is CASSPKRASGEQFF. As DNA, the CDR3 is TGTGCCAGCAGCCCTAAGCGGGCTTCGGGCGAGCAGTTCTTC.

The chain employs TRBV27 and TRBJ2-1, with D possibly matching TRBD2 (5 bases). Germline values: CDR1 MNHEY, CDR2 SMNVEV (reference sequence). V lost 5 bases to trimming and J lost 8 bases, with 13 bases between them. The CDR3 totals 13 residues. This CDR3 is CASSLSPDYEQFF. As DNA, the CDR3 is TGTGCCAGCAGTCTCTCCCCGGACTATGAGCAGTTCTTC.

The V and J genes are TRBV2 and TRBJ1-4; 7 bases fit TRBD1. V was clipped by 6 bases and J by 2 bases; unmatched bases: 12. The CDR3 loop spans 17 amino acids. CDR1 and CDR2 from the germline V gene are SNHLY and FYNNEI. The CDR3 coding sequence is TGTGCCAGCAGAGTTTTGGACAGGCTTGACACTAATGAAAAACTGTTTTTT. Translation: CASRVLDRLDTNEKLFF.

The V call is TRBV5-5, the J call TRBJ2-7, with TRBD1 matching over 8 bases. The length of the CDR3 is 13 residues. After removal of 3 bases from V and 4 bases from J, the junction contained 3 bases not matched to a gene. Germline values: CDR1 SGHKS, CDR2 YYEKEE (reference sequence). The CDR3 DNA reads as TGTGCCAGCAGCTACGGACAGGGTTACGAGCAGTACTTC. Residues: CASSYGQGYEQYF.

The chain carries TRBV4-2 and TRBJ2-5; a weak D match, TRBD2 (6 bases). Trimming removed 4 bases from V and 0 bases from J, with 18 bases in between. The CDR3 sequence is 17 residues long. The germline V gene encodes CDR1 LGHNA and CDR2 YNFKEQ. The CDR3 region has the DNA TGTGCCAGCAGCCGCCGCGGAGGTAGCGGTTACCAAGAGACCCAGTACTTC. Its protein is CASSRRGGSGYQETQYF.

This chain uses TRBV4-2 with TRBJ2-7; D is uncertain. Germline V gene data show CDR1 as LGHNA and CDR2 as YNFKEQ. The CDR3 consists of 13 residues. V was pared by 1 base and J by 3 bases, with 7 bases between. The CDR3 is CASSQVGVYEQYF. The CDR3, as DNA: TGTGCCAGCAGCCAAGTAGGAGTCTACGAGCAGTACTTC.

The table lists this clone with a count of one. J is TRBJ1-1 and V is TRBV19, with 8 nucleotides matching TRBD1. Germline CDR1 reads LNHDA; CDR2 reads SQIVND (reference sequence). This CDR3 contains 14 residues. The ends lost 5 bases at V and 3 bases at J; junction bases unmatched: 5. CDR3 sequence: CASSSGTGYTEAFF. DNA for the CDR3: TGTGCCAGTAGTTCCGGGACAGGATACACTGAAGCTTTCTTT. Full variable domain (rest looked up from reference TRBV19 and TRBJ1-1): DGGITQSPKYLFRKEGQNVTLSCEQNLNHDAMYWYRQDPGQGLRLIYYSQIVNDFQKGDIAEGYSVSREKKESFPLTVTSAQKNPTAFYLCASSSGTGYTEAFFGQGTRLTVV.

This chain connects TRBV6-2 or TRBV6-3 to TRBJ1-6; possible D gene TRBD1, 5 bases. The length of the CDR3 is 14 residues. Germline CDR1 MNHEY, CDR2 SVGEGT. The V gene lost 6 bases and the J gene lost 7 bases, with 13 bases spanning the gap. The chain's CDR3 is CASSQGADNSPLHF. CDR3 nucleotide sequence: TGTGCCAGCAGCCAGGGAGCTGACAATTCACCCCTCCACTTT.

This clone was seen a handful of times. The gene calls are TRBV10-3 and TRBJ1-2, with no clear D. The V and J ends lost 5 bases and 3 bases respectively, with 10 bases between them. The germline V gene encodes CDR1 ENHRY and CDR2 SYGVKD. The CDR3 contains 13 residues. CDR3 protein: CAISTTEDYGYTF. The CDR3 nucleotides read TGTGCCATCAGTACAACAGAAGACTATGGCTACACCTTC.

About this clone itself: Different DNA sequences within this sample yield the same CDR3. This chain connects TRBV24-1 to TRBJ2-3; TRBD2 agrees at 11 bases. V lost 3 bases, J lost 3 bases, and 4 bases stayed unmatched. Looked up from germline, CDR1 is KGHDR and CDR2 is SFDVKD. This CDR3 comprises 16 residues. CDR3 in amino acids: CATSDRTSGRTDTQYF. The CDR3 DNA sequence: TGTGCCACCAGTGATAGAACTAGCGGGAGAACAGATACGCAGTATTTT.

The genes are TRBV30 and TRBJ1-1, with D tentatively TRBD1 (5 bases). There are 14 residues in the CDR3. CDR1 and CDR2 from the germline V gene are GTSNPN and SVGIG (reference sequence). V lost 2 bases and J 5 bases, leaving 15 bases between the germline ends. CDR3 DNA sequence: TGTGCCTGGAGTTCTTATGCGGGGGGAACTGAAGCTTTCTTT. As protein: CAWSSYAGGTEAFF.